The source of this T cell receptor (beta chain) is a study of T cells in Graves' hyperthyroidism and ophthalmopathy. Study findings and constraints: Blood also contained most expanded thyroid clonotypes above 0.001.

With V trimmed by 1 base and J by 2 bases, 3 bases remained unmatched. Germline V gene data show CDR1 as MDHEN and CDR2 as SYDVKM. CDR3 length equals 15 residues. At least ten counts were recorded for this clonotype. Its cognate antigen is unknown. Exclusion followed for patients with uncontrolled infection, other autoimmune disease, pregnancy or lactation. TCR beta CDR3 regions were amplified from RNA. A set of HTBI primers served as the primers for a first-round RT-PCR of the TCR CDR3. TCRdb fed the multiplex PCR reads into MiXCR, producing one record per CDR3 protein. The sample includes under 650,000 distinct CDR3 sequences, 15% to 20% of them seen just once.

The sequenced material came from blood. The origin of this receptor is a woman aged 30 to 39 with Graves' hyperthyroidism. The V gene is TRBV28, the J gene TRBJ2-7, with 9 bases aligning to TRBD1. The CDR3 loop reads CASSLLGQGPYEQYF. Here the CDR3 DNA reads TGTGCCAGCAGTTTATTGGGACAGGGCCCCTACGAGCAGTACTTC.